This T cell receptor (beta chain) appears in the sequencing data of a study of shared clonotypes between healthy human individuals. Study conclusions and caveats: Rarefaction gave evidence that sorted-subset sequencing remained incomplete despite large depth.

Sequenced by immunoSEQ multiplex PCR; TCRdb stores in-frame clones only, minus some. The sample lists 1,400,000 or so clones; just under 99% were seen once. About this clone: Its antigen is unidentified.

Per the germline V gene, CDR1 is SGDLS and CDR2 is YYNGEE. Trimming left V 4 bases short and J 3 bases short, with 14 bases between. The CDR3 totals 14 residues. The receptor comes from a man aged 25-45 years in good health. The sequencing sample was made of naive CD4+ T cells sorted from blood. Subset given: CD45RA+ positively selected. This chain connects TRBV9 to TRBJ2-7; D may be TRBD1 or TRBD2 (5 bases each). CDR3 residues: CASSPPFGGYEQYF. The CDR3 DNA sequence: TGTGCCAGCAGCCCACCCTTTGGGGGCTACGAGCAGTACTTC.